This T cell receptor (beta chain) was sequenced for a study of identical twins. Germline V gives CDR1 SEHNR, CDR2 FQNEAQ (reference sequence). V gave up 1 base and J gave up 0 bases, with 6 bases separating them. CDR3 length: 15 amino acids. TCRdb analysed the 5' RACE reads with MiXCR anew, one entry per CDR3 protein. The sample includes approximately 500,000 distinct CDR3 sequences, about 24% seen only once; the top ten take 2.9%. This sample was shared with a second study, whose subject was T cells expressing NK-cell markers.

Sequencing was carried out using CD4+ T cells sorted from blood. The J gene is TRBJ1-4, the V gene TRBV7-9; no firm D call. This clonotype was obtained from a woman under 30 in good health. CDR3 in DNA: TGTGCCAGCAGCTTAGGGAGCTCAACTAATGAAAAACTGTTTTTT. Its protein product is CASSLGSSTNEKLFF.